The present entry profiles one T cell receptor (beta chain) with its context. Its antigen is not identified. The data are from a study of cytomegalovirus exposure and HLA in healthy donors. As for the study in general: Inside one of the first data releases sat some 85 million unique TCRs taken from HLA-typed donors. Across 350 to 500 genotyped donors, 81% landed in the Caucasian-associated ancestry cluster.

The PCR ran on 60 Vbeta and 13 Jbeta primers. The data were produced by immunoSEQ multiplex PCR, yet TCRdb's version contains in-frame clones alone and is incomplete. The data contain some 110,000 clones, 70% to 80% of them singletons. Findings and caveats of the study: TCR beta V- and J-gene trimming, according to a later analysis, was linked to a missense DCLRE1C variant. The study put some 160 TCR beta chains on its list as cytomegalovirus-associated.

Sequencing input: PBMCs. The clonotype comes from a man aged 50-60 years in good health and CMV-seropositive.

The CDR3 coding sequence is TGTGCCAGCCGAGGGGGTAATTCACCCCTCCACTTT. As protein: CASRGGNSPLHF. V gene TRBV28 combines with J gene TRBJ1-6, with D possibly TRBD1 on 6 matching bases. This CDR3 spans 12 amino acids. Germline CDR1 and CDR2: MDHEN and SYDVKM. V lost 8 bases to trimming and J lost 6 bases, with 8 bases between them.